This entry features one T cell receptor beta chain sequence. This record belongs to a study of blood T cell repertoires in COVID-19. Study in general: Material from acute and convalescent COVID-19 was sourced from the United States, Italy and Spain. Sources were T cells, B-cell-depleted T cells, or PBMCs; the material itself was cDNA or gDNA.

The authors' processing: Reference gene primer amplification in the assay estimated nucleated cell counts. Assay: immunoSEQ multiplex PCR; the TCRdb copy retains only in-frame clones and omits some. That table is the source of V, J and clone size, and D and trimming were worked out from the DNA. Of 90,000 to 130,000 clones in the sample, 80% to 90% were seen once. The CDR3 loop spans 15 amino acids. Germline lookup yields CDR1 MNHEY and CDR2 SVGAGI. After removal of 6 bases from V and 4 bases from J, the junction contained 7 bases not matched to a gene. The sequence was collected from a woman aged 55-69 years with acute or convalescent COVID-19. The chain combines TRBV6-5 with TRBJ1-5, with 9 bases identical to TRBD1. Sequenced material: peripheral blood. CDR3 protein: CASSDGQGLNQPQHF. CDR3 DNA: TGTGCCAGCAGCGATGGACAGGGGCTAAATCAGCCCCAGCATTTT.